These T cell receptor beta chains were read from a single sample in a study of cytomegalovirus exposure and HLA in healthy donors. Measured with immunoSEQ multiplex PCR; TCRdb has only the in-frame clones, and not every one. The top ten clones hold about 4% of a sample with roughly 120,000 clones, roughly 74% of them seen once. The material sequenced was PBMCs. Every receptor here comes from a woman in her 50s in good health and CMV-seropositive. CDR3s include the opening cysteine and the closing phenylalanine or tryptophan. The D gene is left open where the match is weak. The size entry is marked missing in some rows and otherwise reads once, few, many or a size class.

D gene: NA
V gene: TRBV5-4
clone size: NA
J gene: TRBJ1-6
CDR3 protein: CASSSARVSWNSPLHF
CDR3 DNA: TGTGCCAGCAGCTCTGCCAGGGTTTCGTGGAATTCACCCCTCCACTTT

D gene: NA
V gene: TRBV9
clone size: NA
J gene: TRBJ2-1
CDR3 protein: CASSSLARQVYNEQFF
CDR3 DNA: TGTGCCAGCAGCTCATTAGCTAGACAGGTGTACAATGAGCAGTTCTTC

D gene: NA
V gene: TRBV11-3
clone size: NA
J gene: TRBJ1-3
CDR3 protein: CASSLDSVPGNTIYF
CDR3 DNA: TGTGCCAGCAGCTTAGACTCGGTGCCTGGAAACACCATATATTTT

D gene: NA
V gene: TRBV27
clone size: NA
J gene: TRBJ1-6
CDR3 protein: CASSLEATPGNSPLHF
CDR3 DNA: TGTGCCAGCAGTTTAGAGGCTACTCCCGGCAATTCACCCCTCCACTTT

D gene: NA
V gene: TRBV18
clone size: NA
J gene: TRBJ2-3
CDR3 protein: CASSPFRTDTQYF
CDR3 DNA: TGTGCCAGCTCACCGTTCAGGACAGATACGCAGTATTTT

D gene: NA
V gene: TRBV7-9
clone size: NA
J gene: TRBJ2-1
CDR3 protein: CASSSDSYEQFF
CDR3 DNA: TGTGCCAGCAGCTCCGACAGTTATGAGCAGTTCTTC

D gene: TRBD2
V gene: TRBV5-6
clone size: NA
J gene: TRBJ2-1
CDR3 protein: CASSLAMGGGGNEQFF
CDR3 DNA: TGTGCCAGCAGCTTGGCCATGGGCGGGGGGGGCAATGAGCAGTTCTTC

D gene: NA
V gene: TRBV5-4
clone size: NA
J gene: TRBJ1-4
CDR3 protein: CASSLASNEKLFF
CDR3 DNA: TGTGCCAGCAGCTTGGCGAGTAATGAAAAACTGTTTTTT

D gene: NA
V gene: TRBV6-1
clone size: NA
J gene: TRBJ2-3
CDR3 protein: CASSAGVSDTQYF
CDR3 DNA: TGTGCCAGCAGTGCAGGGGTCTCAGATACGCAGTATTTT

D gene: TRBD2
V gene: TRBV29-1
clone size: few
J gene: TRBJ2-5
CDR3 protein: CSYSGGLQETQYF
CDR3 DNA: TGCAGCTATAGCGGGGGGCTTCAAGAGACCCAGTACTTC

D gene: TRBD2
V gene: TRBV7-2
clone size: NA
J gene: TRBJ2-1
CDR3 protein: CASSKSGEPYNEQFF
CDR3 DNA: TGTGCCAGCAGCAAGAGCGGGGAGCCTTACAATGAGCAGTTCTTC

D gene: TRBD1
V gene: TRBV27
clone size: NA
J gene: TRBJ1-1
CDR3 protein: CASSHDRALDEAFF
CDR3 DNA: TGTGCCAGCAGCCATGACAGGGCCCTCGATGAAGCTTTCTTT

D gene: NA
V gene: TRBV4-3
clone size: NA
J gene: TRBJ1-6
CDR3 protein: CASSQTQGRNSPLHF
CDR3 DNA: TGCGCCAGCAGCCAGACTCAAGGCCGAAATTCACCCCTCCACTTT

D gene: NA
V gene: TRBV7-9
clone size: once
J gene: TRBJ1-2
CDR3 protein: CASSRLTGYGGYTF
CDR3 DNA: TGTGCCAGCAGCAGACTAACAGGGTACGGTGGCTACACCTTC

D gene: NA
V gene: TRBV28
clone size: NA
J gene: TRBJ2-4
CDR3 protein: CASSLPGTQKNIQYF
CDR3 DNA: TGTGCCAGCAGTTTACCCGGGACTCAGAAAAACATTCAGTACTTC

D gene: NA
V gene: TRBV14
clone size: NA
J gene: TRBJ2-7
CDR3 protein: CASSQDPAAYEQYF
CDR3 DNA: TGTGCCAGCAGCCAAGATCCGGCGGCCTACGAGCAGTACTTC

D gene: NA
V gene: TRBV7-8
clone size: few
J gene: TRBJ1-2
CDR3 protein: CASSPGSQYYGYTF
CDR3 DNA: TGTGCCAGCAGCCCCGGGTCGCAATATTACGGCTACACCTTC

D gene: TRBD1
V gene: TRBV19
clone size: NA
J gene: TRBJ2-2
CDR3 protein: CASSSAQGANTGELFF
CDR3 DNA: TGTGCCAGTAGCTCTGCGCAGGGGGCGAACACCGGGGAGCTGTTTTTT

D gene: NA
V gene: TRBV4-3
clone size: NA
J gene: TRBJ1-6
CDR3 protein: CASSQDPFQGNNSPLHF
CDR3 DNA: TGCGCCAGCAGCCAAGATCCGTTTCAGGGGAATAATTCACCCCTCCACTTT

D gene: NA
V gene: TRBV20-1
clone size: NA
J gene: TRBJ2-7
CDR3 protein: CSAVRAYEQYF
CDR3 DNA: TGCAGTGCAGTGAGAGCCTACGAGCAGTACTTC

D gene: TRBD2
V gene: TRBV27
clone size: once
J gene: TRBJ2-5
CDR3 protein: CASSDLAGGYQETQYF
CDR3 DNA: TGTGCCAGCAGCGATCTAGCGGGGGGGTACCAAGAGACCCAGTACTTC

D gene: NA
V gene: TRBV7-9
clone size: NA
J gene: TRBJ2-2
CDR3 protein: CSSSKEGDGELFF
CDR3 DNA: TGTTCCAGCAGCAAAGAGGGGGACGGGGAGCTGTTTTTT

D gene: TRBD1
V gene: TRBV28
clone size: NA
J gene: TRBJ1-1
CDR3 protein: CASSLGTGARTEAFF
CDR3 DNA: TGTGCCAGCAGTTTGGGGACAGGGGCACGCACTGAAGCTTTCTTT

D gene: TRBD1
V gene: TRBV6-6
clone size: NA
J gene: TRBJ2-7
CDR3 protein: CASTSAQGYYEQYF
CDR3 DNA: TGTGCCAGCACCTCGGCACAGGGGTATTACGAGCAGTACTTC

D gene: NA
V gene: TRBV10-1
clone size: NA
J gene: TRBJ2-4
CDR3 protein: CASSESRGSGAKNIQYF
CDR3 DNA: TGCGCCAGCAGTGAGTCAAGGGGGTCGGGAGCCAAAAACATTCAGTACTTC

D gene: NA
V gene: TRBV6-5
clone size: NA
J gene: TRBJ2-1
CDR3 protein: CASSYVLGDEQFF
CDR3 DNA: TGTGCCAGCAGTTACGTTTTAGGGGATGAGCAGTTCTTC

D gene: NA
V gene: TRBV7-2
clone size: NA
J gene: TRBJ2-5
CDR3 protein: CASSFGVEQYF
CDR3 DNA: TGTGCCAGCAGCTTCGGGGTAGAGCAGTACTTC

D gene: TRBD1
V gene: TRBV18
clone size: NA
J gene: TRBJ1-5
CDR3 protein: CASSPLAGGNNQPQHF
CDR3 DNA: TGTGCCAGCTCACCACTGGCAGGGGGTAACAATCAGCCCCAGCATTTT

D gene: TRBD1
V gene: TRBV7-2
clone size: NA
J gene: TRBJ1-6
CDR3 protein: CASSLAGQGIASPLHF
CDR3 DNA: TGTGCCAGCAGCTTAGCCGGACAGGGGATTGCTTCACCCCTCCACTTT

D gene: TRBD1
V gene: TRBV7-9
clone size: NA
J gene: TRBJ1-5
CDR3 protein: CSSSLADRAYSNQPQHF
CDR3 DNA: TGTTCCAGCAGCTTAGCCGACAGGGCCTATAGCAATCAGCCCCAGCATTTT

D gene: TRBD1
V gene: TRBV7-8
clone size: NA
J gene: TRBJ1-3
CDR3 protein: CASSLKTGPRLSGNTIYF
CDR3 DNA: TGTGCCAGCAGCTTAAAGACAGGGCCTAGGCTCTCTGGAAACACCATATATTTT

D gene: TRBD1
V gene: TRBV13
clone size: NA
J gene: TRBJ2-7
CDR3 protein: CASSLQGVGDWSEQYF
CDR3 DNA: TGTGCCAGCAGCTTACAGGGGGTGGGGGATTGGTCCGAGCAGTACTTC

D gene: TRBD1
V gene: TRBV7-9
clone size: NA
J gene: TRBJ1-2
CDR3 protein: CSSSSGTGDLNYGYTF
CDR3 DNA: TGTTCCAGCAGTTCTGGGACAGGGGACCTTAACTATGGCTACACCTTC

D gene: NA
V gene: TRBV2
clone size: NA
J gene: TRBJ1-2
CDR3 protein: CASSVVEGKYGYTF
CDR3 DNA: TGTGCCAGCAGTGTGGTGGAGGGGAAGTATGGCTACACCTTC

D gene: NA
V gene: TRBV20-1
clone size: once
J gene: TRBJ2-7
CDR3 protein: CSTGYEQYF
CDR3 DNA: TGCAGCACAGGGTACGAGCAGTACTTC

D gene: TRBD1
V gene: TRBV7-9
clone size: NA
J gene: TRBJ1-4
CDR3 protein: CASSWAPGQAVGREKLFF
CDR3 DNA: TGTGCCAGCAGCTGGGCCCCGGGACAGGCGGTTGGACGCGAAAAACTGTTTTTT

D gene: NA
V gene: TRBV7-8
clone size: NA
J gene: TRBJ1-1
CDR3 protein: CASSLANGLMNTEAFF
CDR3 DNA: TGTGCCAGCAGCTTGGCTAACGGACTCATGAACACTGAAGCTTTCTTT

D gene: TRBD2
V gene: TRBV27
clone size: NA
J gene: TRBJ2-5
CDR3 protein: CASSPPPGGLEQYF
CDR3 DNA: TGTGCCAGCAGTCCCCCTCCGGGGGGGCTTGAGCAGTACTTC

D gene: NA
V gene: TRBV7-2
clone size: few
J gene: TRBJ2-2
CDR3 protein: CASSLGPGGANTGELFF
CDR3 DNA: TGTGCCAGCAGCTTGGGTCCTGGCGGGGCGAACACCGGGGAGCTGTTTTTT

D gene: TRBD1
V gene: TRBV5-4
clone size: NA
J gene: TRBJ1-4
CDR3 protein: CASSSTGGALLDEKLFF
CDR3 DNA: TGTGCCAGCAGCTCCACAGGGGGCGCGTTGTTGGATGAAAAACTGTTTTTT

D gene: NA
V gene: TRBV7-9
clone size: NA
J gene: TRBJ1-4
CDR3 protein: CASSLDGTNEKLFF
CDR3 DNA: TGTGCCAGCAGCTTAGACGGGACTAATGAAAAACTGTTTTTT

D gene: NA
V gene: TRBV5-1
clone size: few
J gene: TRBJ2-2
CDR3 protein: CASSLNQVGAGELFF
CDR3 DNA: TGCGCCAGCAGCTTAAATCAGGTGGGAGCCGGGGAGCTGTTTTTT

D gene: TRBD1
V gene: TRBV5-1
clone size: NA
J gene: TRBJ2-3
CDR3 protein: CASSLGQGVDTQYF
CDR3 DNA: TGCGCCAGCAGCTTGGGACAGGGGGTAGATACGCAGTATTTT

D gene: NA
V gene: TRBV9
clone size: NA
J gene: TRBJ2-1
CDR3 protein: CASSVDLPLANEQFF
CDR3 DNA: TGTGCCAGCAGCGTAGATCTCCCCCTGGCCAATGAGCAGTTCTTC

D gene: NA
V gene: TRBV7-6
clone size: few
J gene: TRBJ2-3
CDR3 protein: CASSLVRMGARTTDTQYF
CDR3 DNA: TGTGCCAGCAGCTTAGTTCGGATGGGCGCGCGTACCACAGATACGCAGTATTTT

D gene: TRBD2
V gene: TRBV6-1
clone size: NA
J gene: TRBJ2-3
CDR3 protein: CARSGVDTDTQYF
CDR3 DNA: TGTGCCAGGAGCGGGGTCGACACAGATACGCAGTATTTT

D gene: TRBD2
V gene: TRBV7-2
clone size: NA
J gene: TRBJ2-1
CDR3 protein: CASSLVRGGREQFF
CDR3 DNA: TGTGCCAGCAGCCTAGTGCGGGGGGGCCGCGAGCAGTTCTTC

D gene: TRBD1
V gene: TRBV6-6
clone size: many
J gene: TRBJ1-4
CDR3 protein: CASSDRGLINEKLFF
CDR3 DNA: TGTGCCAGCAGTGACAGGGGGCTGATTAATGAAAAACTGTTTTTT